This TCR beta chain was identified during a study of PD-L1 blockade in urothelial cancer (dated by TCRdb to the late 2010s). Background on the whole study: All patients started therapy around 2014 and received atezolizumab 1,200 mg intravenously every 3 weeks. The study was an exploratory multi-omic analysis of somatic, immune and clinical correlates of response to PD-L1 blockade with atezolizumab in urothelial cancer. A median of roughly 140,000 T cells and tens of thousands of unique TCRs was obtained from blood samples, and a median clonality of approximately 0.08 was observed. Blood samples were analyzed 3 weeks after the start of treatment (second dose) and 6 weeks after the start of treatment. Durable clinical benefit was defined as a progression-free survival longer than 6 months, and TCR features were additionally tested against progression-free survival and overall survival. Pretreatment tumor samples, along with matched peripheral blood serially collected before and after atezolizumab treatment, were subjected to TCR sequencing. Pretreatment blood TCR-seq was available for about 27 patients, at least one posttreatment blood collection was obtained for 24 patients, and tumor TCR-seq was available for 24 patients. Patients had an ECOG performance status of 0 or 1 and had received between 0 and 3 prior chemotherapy regimens. Durable clinical benefit was achieved by nine patients but not by the remaining 20. In the same patients, whole exome sequencing and RNA sequencing of pretreatment tumors were performed in addition to TCR sequencing. About 90% of the 29 patients were identified as males with urothelial cancer of bladder origin, and a prior smoking history was reported by 18 of 29 patients. Study-wide conclusions, independent of this receptor: Patients with durable benefit showed greater expansion of tumor-associated TCR clones in peripheral blood 3 weeks after starting treatment (n = 22, p = 0.022). Improved progression-free and overall survival was found to be associated with pretreatment peripheral blood TCR clonality below the median. Because the sample size was small (n of about 29) and many exploratory analyses were performed, the results are intended to be hypothesis-generating.

Each PCR received spiked-in synthetic TCR analog templates so that absolute template abundance could be estimated from read counts. The immunoSEQ assay was used to amplify TCRbeta CDR3 regions from genomic DNA with bias-controlled V and J gene primers. Sequencing of rearranged TCRbeta segments was performed at approximately 20X coverage. As for the authors' bioinformatics: Sequencing errors were corrected by clustering and CDR3s were annotated against IMGT to assign V, D and J genes. Out-of-frame and stop-codon sequences were excluded, and only productive TCRbeta rearrangements were used in downstream analyses. Clonality was calculated as one minus the Shannon entropy normalized by the log of the number of unique productive sequences. Fisher's exact test with Benjamini-Hochberg correction, at a threshold of adjusted p below 0.01, was used to find clones that differed between time points or between blood and tumor. Imported from immuneACCESS, the table was reduced by TCRdb to in-frame sequences with V and J called. These copies leave out some clones; in studies compared against another copy, an unresolved V gene accounts for under half, and the cause of the remainder is not known. V, J and clone size are those of that table, while D and trimming were read from the DNA. In this sample the table shows 56,000 or so clones, around 86% of which occur a single time. The ten largest clonotypes hold approximately 14% of the sample.

This clone appeared a single time. No cognate antigen has been identified for it. It has no much larger one-base neighbor in the sample; base qualities were not kept. Its CDR3 holds 12 amino acids, cysteine through phenylalanine. Kept here is only the CDR3 DNA, which spans 36 bases and is read in frame from base 1. The germline ends are 9 bases apart after V is trimmed by 2 bases and J by 10 bases. Taken from the germline V gene, the CDR1 and CDR2 loops are SNHLY and FYNNEI. Interpreted using the paper, the time point label stands for: pretreatment peripheral blood. The cohort included 25 to 35 patients with locally advanced or metastatic urothelial carcinoma who were treated at Memorial Sloan Kettering on a trial protocol. Peripheral blood mononuclear cells were collected pretreatment and during treatment, with between 1 and 8 total time points obtained per patient. The Qiagen DNeasy Blood extraction kit was used to purify genomic DNA from total PBMCs and tumor samples. Collected pretreatment and during treatment, PBMCs were isolated and stored as previously described.

The TCR was taken from an older man with urothelial cancer. The V and J genes are TRBV2 and TRBJ2-1; matching of 5 bases hints at TRBD1 as the D gene. The specimen was PBMCs, collected around atezolizumab (anti-PD-L1) treatment. Read as DNA, the sequence is TGTGCCAGCAGTGAACTGACAGACGAGCAGTTCTTC. The encoded protein is CASSELTDEQFF.